The 19 T cell receptor beta chains listed next were all sequenced from one sample in a study of OX40 agonist ivuxolimab in advanced cancers. Method: immunoSEQ multiplex PCR; TCRdb's copy keeps in-frame clones and lacks some. The data show about 83,000 clones, about 88% seen once. Sequenced here: CD4+ or CD8+ T cells sorted from blood, sampled in a trial of the OX40 agonist ivuxolimab. The origin of the receptors is an adult with an advanced solid tumor such as melanoma, head and neck, liver or kidney cancer.

J is TRBJ2-1 and V is TRBV4-1; 11 bases match TRBD2. After removal of 5 bases from V and 4 bases from J, the junction contained 4 bases not matched to a gene. Germline V gene sequence: CDR1 MGHRA, CDR2 YSYEKL. This CDR3 has 15 amino acids. CDR3 nucleotide sequence: TGCGCCAGCAGCTTAACTAGCGGGAGATACAATGAGCAGTTCTTC. Translating gives CASSLTSGRYNEQFF.

CDR3 sequence (DNA): TGTGCCAGCAGCGCACCCCCCGGTTACGGGGCGGATACGCAGTATTTT. Translated, it gives CASSAPPGYGADTQYF. The rearrangement links TRBV9 to TRBJ2-3; D may be TRBD1 or TRBD2 (5 bases each). The germline gives CDR1 SGDLS, CDR2 YYNGEE. The CDR3 has 16 residues. V lost 3 bases and J 6 bases, leaving 20 bases between the germline ends.

This clone has a handful of counts. The gene calls are TRBV19 and TRBJ2-7; 7 bases line up with TRBD1. The CDR3 is 14 residues long. Germline CDR1 LNHDA, CDR2 SQIVND (reference sequence). The junction had 6 bases not matched to a gene; V was cut back by 2 bases and J by 5 bases. CDR3 protein: CASSITRQGDEQYF. The CDR3 nucleotides are TGTGCCAGTAGTATAACTAGACAGGGCGACGAGCAGTACTTC.

This clone was recorded only once. The gene calls are TRBV29-1 and TRBJ2-7, with D tentatively TRBD2 (6 bases). CDR1 and CDR2 (germline): SQVTM, ANQGSEA. The ends were cut back, 3 bases at V and 4 bases at J, with 10 bases in the middle. CDR3 length equals 12 residues. CDR3 sequence: CSVDGTEYEQYF. CDR3 sequence (DNA): TGCAGCGTTGACGGGACTGAATACGAGCAGTACTTC.

J is TRBJ2-1 and V is TRBV18; D perhaps matches TRBD1 (6 bases). Germline V CDR1 and CDR2: KGHSH, LQKENI. The V end lost 1 base, the J end lost 3 bases, and 7 bases lay between the germline ends. The CDR3 length is 14 residues. DNA for the CDR3: TGTGCCAGCTCACCACAGGGGGACTACAATGAGCAGTTCTTC. Amino acids: CASSPQGDYNEQFF.

This chain links TRBV7-9 with TRBJ2-6; D remains ambiguous. Germline CDR1 is SEHNR and CDR2 is FQNEAQ (reference sequence). Trimming shortened V by 5 bases and J by 0 bases, and 5 bases separated the two germline ends. The CDR3 covers 14 residues. This CDR3 reads CASSQSSGANVLTF. CDR3 nucleotide sequence: TGTGCCAGCAGCCAAAGCTCTGGGGCCAACGTCCTGACTTTC.

The genes are TRBV7-2 and TRBJ2-3; 11 nucleotides align to TRBD2. With 5 bases clipped from V and 1 base from J, the junction kept 2 bases outside the gene matches. CDR1 is SGHTA and CDR2 is FQGNSA in the germline V gene. The CDR3 length is 15 residues. The CDR3 loop is CASSVLAGGTDTQYF. CDR3 coding DNA: TGTGCCAGCAGCGTACTAGCGGGGGGCACAGATACGCAGTATTTT.

The chain uses TRBV7-3 and TRBJ2-1, with TRBD2 identical over 9 bases. V lost 5 bases and J lost 7; bases outside the gene matches: 9. CDR3 length: 15 residues. Per the germline V gene, CDR1 is SGHTA and CDR2 is FQGTGA. The CDR3 nucleotides read TGTGCCAGCAGCCTTATGTCTAGCGGGAAGAATGAGCAGTTCTTC. Encoded protein: CASSLMSSGKNEQFF.

This clone has just one count. The rearrangement joins TRBV28 to TRBJ2-7; 12 positions agree with TRBD1. This CDR3 spans 15 amino acids. V was clipped by 6 bases and J by 6 bases; unmatched bases: 9. Germline V gene data show CDR1 as MDHEN and CDR2 as SYDVKM. The CDR3 sequence is CASRSGGQGAIEQYF. As DNA, the CDR3 is TGTGCCAGCAGAAGCGGGGGACAGGGGGCCATCGAGCAGTACTTC. The entire variable domain, with the rest obtained from reference TRBV28 and TRBJ2-7, is as follows: DVKVTQSSRYLVKRTGEKVFLECVQDMDHENMFWYRQDPGLGLRLIYFSYDVKMKEKGDIPEGYSVSREKKERFSLILESASTNQTSMYLCASRSGGQGAIEQYFGPGTRLTVT.

The rearrangement uses TRBV2 and TRBJ1-6; D gene uncertain. Germline lookup yields CDR1 SNHLY and CDR2 FYNNEI. V was trimmed by 7 bases and J by 6 bases, leaving 7 bases between them. The CDR3 consists of 12 residues. The CDR3 DNA reads TGTGCCAGCAACTGGGGTAATTCACCCCTCCACTTT. This translates into CASNWGNSPLHF.

The gene calls are TRBV7-2 and TRBJ2-1; D not certain. The CDR3 spans 15 residues. Germline assignment: CDR1 SGHTA and CDR2 FQGNSA. V lost 7 bases and J 7 bases, leaving 20 bases between the germline ends. The DNA of the CDR3 is TGTGCCAGCACCTCTGTGGGCCTAGGTAGGAATGAGCAGTTCTTC. Its translation: CASTSVGLGRNEQFF.

The chain links TRBV9 to TRBJ2-5; D unresolved. Germline CDR1 SGDLS, CDR2 YYNGEE. CDR3 length: 14 residues. With 2 bases removed from V and 8 bases from J, the gap between germline ends came to 16 bases. In DNA, the CDR3 is TGTGCCAGCAGCGTGAGCCCCACGGTAGTTACCCAGTACTTC. This translates into CASSVSPTVVTQYF.

This chain joins TRBV14 and TRBJ1-1; weak D call: TRBD1 (6 bases). The CDR3 covers 13 residues. The V gene's germline CDR1 is SGHDN and CDR2 FVKESK. V lost 4 bases to trimming and J lost 8 bases, with 14 bases between them. DNA of the CDR3: TGTGCCAGCAGCCCCTGGACAGCTGAGGAAGCTTTCTTT. It translates to CASSPWTAEEAFF.

The chain employs TRBV5-1 and TRBJ1-1; D is unresolved. CDR1 is SGHRS, CDR2 YFSETQ, per germline. Trimming removed 0 bases from V and 1 base from J, with 4 bases in between. The CDR3 contains 13 residues. Here the CDR3 reads CASSLGGNTEAFF. CDR3 sequence (DNA): TGCGCCAGCAGCTTGGGAGGGAACACTGAAGCTTTCTTT.

This chain links TRBV6-5 with TRBJ2-2, with D maybe TRBD1 (5 bases). From germline, CDR1 is MNHEY and CDR2 SVGAGI. V dropped 6 bases and J dropped 4 bases, with 15 bases sitting between them. The CDR3 runs 15 residues. The chain's CDR3 is CASSIPGSGTGELFF. The CDR3, as DNA: TGTGCCAGCAGCATACCAGGGTCGGGCACCGGGGAGCTGTTTTTT.

The CDR3 loop reads CASSPLASETQYF. CDR3 bases: TGTGCCAGCAGCCCTCTAGCGTCCGAGACCCAGTACTTC. The rearrangement uses TRBV6-5 and TRBJ2-5; D is perhaps TRBD2 (6 bases). The V end was cut by 6 bases, the J end by 5 bases, with 13 bases between. Germline V gene data show CDR1 as MNHEY and CDR2 as SVGAGI. The CDR3 contains 13 residues.

This clone has just a few counts. This sequence joins TRBV2 and TRBJ1-2; D uncertain. V lost 4 bases to trimming and J lost 4 bases, with 13 bases between them. The CDR3 totals 14 residues. Germline V lookup: CDR1 SNHLY, CDR2 FYNNEI. CDR3 coding DNA: TGTGCCAGCAGTGCTGGCAGAACCCTCTATGGCTACACCTTC. Its protein is CASSAGRTLYGYTF. The full variable domain, rest sourced from reference TRBV2 and TRBJ1-2, is EPEVTQTPSHQVTQMGQEVILRCVPISNHLYFYWYRQILGQKVEFLVSFYNNEISEKSEIFDDQFSVERPDGSNFTLKIRSTKLEDSAMYFCASSAGRTLYGYTFGSGTRLTVV.

This clone was counted many times. The chain is built from TRBV2 and TRBJ2-7, with D possibly matching TRBD1 (5 bases). The germline V gene encodes CDR1 SNHLY and CDR2 FYNNEI. This CDR3 is built from 11 residues. Trimming cost V 8 bases and J 4 bases, with 9 bases left between them. The CDR3 is CASGREYEQYF. CDR3 coding DNA: TGTGCCAGCGGCAGGGAATACGAGCAGTACTTC.

The CDR3 here is CASSLGGGDGYTF. Here the CDR3 DNA reads TGTGCCAGCAGCTTAGGAGGAGGGGATGGCTACACCTTC. V is TRBV7-9 and J is TRBJ1-2, with D possibly being TRBD1 (5 bases). V lost 1 base to trimming and J lost 6 bases, with 9 bases between them. The CDR3 has 13 amino acids. CDR1 is SEHNR and CDR2 is FQNEAQ in the germline V gene (reference sequence).